The present TCR beta chain was sequenced within a study of T cell changes during pregnancy in multiple sclerosis. In germline, CDR1 is SGHTA, CDR2 FQGNSA. This CDR3 is 16 amino acids long. Trimming removed 3 bases at V and 0 bases at J, with 15 bases between. The assay was immunoSEQ multiplex PCR, and TCRdb's table has in-frame clones only and misses some. The repertoire holds roughly 69,000 clones, with 90% to 95% as singletons. The chain uses TRBV7-2 and TRBJ2-7, with D tentatively TRBD1 (6 bases). This specimen consisted of peripheral blood, obtained after pregnancy. The clonotype originates from a female donor with multiple sclerosis, enrolled in a pregnancy study. The CDR3 here is CASSFQQGTSSYEQYF. The CDR3 region has the DNA TGTGCCAGCAGCTTCCAACAGGGAACGAGCTCCTACGAGCAGTACTTC.